This T cell receptor beta chain was observed in a study of early T cells in non-severe SARS-CoV-2 infection (dated by TCRdb to the early 2020s). For the study in its entirety: Because TCR sequencing was done on bulk RNA from unsorted whole blood, the alpha and beta chains could not be paired. Here is what the overall study found, with its caveats: VDJdb matching was skewed toward anti-spike CD8 responses and likely underestimated virus-specific expansions, missing private and CD4 specificities.

The study was a case-control design nested within a healthcare worker cohort in London, UK, with weekly nasopharyngeal swab PCR tests and blood sampling. Healthcare workers were enrolled in the week of the UK lockdown, from 23 to 31 March 2020, and were followed every week for up to roughly 16 weeks. The library relied on 5' RACE. Reads for this sample came from a NextSeq 500. The TCR library protocol attached unique molecular identifiers to individual cDNA molecules to correct for sequencing error and PCR bias. Both TCR alpha and beta chains were sequenced, and tight co-correlation was observed between alpha and beta sequence abundances in each sample. Per the original workflow: Decombinator V4 was used to annotate the V gene, J gene and CDR3 of the TCR sequences. TCRs were defined as expanded if a significant change between any two time points was detected under a Poisson model with p below 0.0001. TCR abundances were normalised to the total number of TCRs sequenced per sample and expressed as counts per million. TRAV1-2 paired with TRAJ12, TRAJ20 or TRAJ33 defined MAIT TCRs, while TRAV10 paired with TRAJ18 defined iNKT TCRs. VDJdb, accessed 1 November 2021, was searched for CMV, EBV and SARS-CoV-2 annotated TCRs, with TCRs annotated for multiple antigens excluded. TCRdb reprocessing: public reads trimmed at Q25 with fastp, clones called with MiXCR, in-frame beta chains kept. Here each entry gathers all rows of one CDR3 protein and keeps the most common genes and DNA. The V and J calls reflect TCRdb's pipeline rather than the authors' work. This sample comprises approximately 73,000 distinct CDR3 sequences, around 11% of them detected only once. The biggest ten clones account for around 4.7% of the sample.

At the junction V is shortened by 3 bases and J by 1 base, with 13 bases in between. CDR1 and CDR2 (KGHSH, LQKENI) derive from the germline V gene. The CDR3, from cysteine to phenylalanine, totals 16 residues. The retained sequence is limited to the CDR3, 48 bases, with the frame set at the first base. This clonotype was observed many times. Its antigen is not yet known. No base quality values were provided; no much bigger clone lies one nucleotide off. What was sequenced was whole blood. The rearrangement joined TRBV18 to TRBJ1-5; the D segment could be TRBD1, given 5 matching bases. The receptor's source is an adult who was a healthcare worker with PCR-confirmed SARS-CoV-2 infection or an uninfected control (not recorded which). The CDR3 corresponds to CASSPPGRGSNQPQHF. The nucleotide sequence reads TGTGCCAGCTCACCTCCAGGGCGCGGAAGCAATCAGCCCCAGCATTTT.